This entry concerns a single TCR beta chain. Its antigen is currently unknown. The sample is drawn from a study of T-cell reconstitution after alpha-beta-depleted transplantation in children. Unique molecular identifiers were built into the TCRbeta library. MiXCR, applied by TCRdb to the PCR reads, yields one record per CDR3 protein. Of around 450,000 distinct CDR3 sequences in the sample, 15% to 20% were seen once. Germline CDR1 DFQATT, CDR2 SNEGSKA (reference sequence). The CDR3 contains 11 residues. Findings and caveats of the study: Newly produced T cells mostly provided counts and TCRbeta diversity after one year, as hyperexpanded clones declined.

The sample here was PBMCs, mostly from graft donor cells, taken 360 days after TCRalphabeta/CD19-depleted stem cell transplant. The rearrangement uses TRBV20-1 and TRBJ2-2; 9 nucleotides match TRBD1. The sequence was collected from a boy in the first two years of life who had a stem cell transplant for Wiskott-Aldrich syndrome, so the T cells may come from the graft donor. CDR3 DNA: TGCGGGACAGGGTACACCGGGGAGCTGTTTTTT. It codes for CGTGYTGELFF.